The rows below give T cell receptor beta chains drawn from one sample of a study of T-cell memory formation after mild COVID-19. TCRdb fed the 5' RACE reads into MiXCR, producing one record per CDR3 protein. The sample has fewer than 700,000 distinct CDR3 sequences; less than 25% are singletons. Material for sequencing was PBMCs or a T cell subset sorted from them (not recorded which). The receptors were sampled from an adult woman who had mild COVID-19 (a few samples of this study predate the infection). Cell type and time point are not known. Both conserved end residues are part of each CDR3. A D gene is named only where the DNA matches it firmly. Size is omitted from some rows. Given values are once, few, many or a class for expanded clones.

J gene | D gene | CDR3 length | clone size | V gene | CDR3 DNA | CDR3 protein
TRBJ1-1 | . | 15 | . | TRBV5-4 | TGTGCCAGCAGCTTGGCCGACGCGGGTCCCACTGAAGCTTTCTTT | CASSLADAGPTEAFF
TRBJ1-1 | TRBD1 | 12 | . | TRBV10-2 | TGCGCCAGCAGCGAGGGGACAGGGAGGGCTTTCTTT | CASSEGTGRAFF
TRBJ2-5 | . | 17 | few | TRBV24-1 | TGTGCCACCAGTGATCCACGGCCCGGGACCCGCCAAGAGACCCAGTACTTC | CATSDPRPGTRQETQYF
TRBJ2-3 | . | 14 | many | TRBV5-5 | TGTGCCAGCAGCTTTTCGGGGGCCACAGATACGCAGTATTTT | CASSFSGATDTQYF
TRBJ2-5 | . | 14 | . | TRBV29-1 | TGCAGCGTTGCCCCTCGGGCCGAACAAGAGACCCAGTACTTC | CSVAPRAEQETQYF
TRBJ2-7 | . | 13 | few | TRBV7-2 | TGTGCCAGCAGCCTAGAGGAGTCCTACGAGCAGTACTTC | CASSLEESYEQYF
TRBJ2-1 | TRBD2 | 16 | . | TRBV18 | TGTGCCAGCTCACCCCGGGGGACTAGCGGGAGCATGGAGCAGTTCTTC | CASSPRGTSGSMEQFF
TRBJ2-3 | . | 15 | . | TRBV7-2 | TGTGCCAGCAGCTCCGATAGCATGGGCACAGATACGCAGTATTTT | CASSSDSMGTDTQYF
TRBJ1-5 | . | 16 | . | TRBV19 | TGTGCCAGTAGTCCCTGGGGGTGGGGAGAACATCAGCCCCAGCATTTT | CASSPWGWGEHQPQHF
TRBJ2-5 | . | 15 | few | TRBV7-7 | TGTGCCAGCAGCTTAGGCCCAGAGGGGGAAGAGACCCAGTACTTC | CASSLGPEGEETQYF
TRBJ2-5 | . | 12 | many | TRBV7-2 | TGTGCCAGCAGCTTAGTCCAAGAGACCCAGTACTTC | CASSLVQETQYF
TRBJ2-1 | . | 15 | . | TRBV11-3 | TGTGCCAGCAGCTTAAAGACGGCGGGCAACAATGAGCAGTTCTTC | CASSLKTAGNNEQFF
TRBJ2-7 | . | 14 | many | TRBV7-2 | TGTGCCAGCAGCTCTGGACCCAGCTCCTACGAGCAGTACTTC | CASSSGPSSYEQYF
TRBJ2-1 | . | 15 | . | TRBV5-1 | TGCGCCAGCAGCTTGGACGCGGGAACCTACAATGAGCAGTTCTTC | CASSLDAGTYNEQFF
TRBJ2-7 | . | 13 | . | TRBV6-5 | TGTGCCAGCAGTACACCCGGAACCTACGAGCAGTACTTC | CASSTPGTYEQYF
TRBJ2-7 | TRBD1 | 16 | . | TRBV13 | TGTGCCAGCAGCTTAGTCCGGGACAGTAATACCTACGAGCAGTACTTC | CASSLVRDSNTYEQYF
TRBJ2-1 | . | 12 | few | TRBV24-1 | TGTGCCACCAGTGACCCAGGGGATGAGCAGTTCTTC | CATSDPGDEQFF
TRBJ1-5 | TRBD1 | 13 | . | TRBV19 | TGTGCCAGTAGTATAGATCGGGACAGCGGGAAGGATTTT | CASSIDRDSGKDF
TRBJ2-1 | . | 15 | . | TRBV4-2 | TGTGCCAGCAGCCAAGGAAGTTCCCCCCTCAATGAGCAGTTCTTC | CASSQGSSPLNEQFF